This T cell receptor beta chain stems from a study of vaccination effects on CD4 cells after COVID-19. General study results and limits: Long after vaccination, the clones induced by infection and by vaccine shrank markedly in size.

With the ViraFEST assay, the study expanded antigen-specific CD4+ T cells using viral peptide pools, then sequenced them. With 10 to 11 days of culture completed, CD4+ T cells were isolated. Vaccinated recipients, who were negative for nucleocapsid antibodies, had no history of SARS-CoV-2 infection. Wells each received two million PBMC, cultured with 9 to 10 IU/ml IL-2 and around 10 ug/ml peptides. Trimming shortened V by 4 bases and J by 0 bases, and 18 bases separated the two germline ends. Germline-derived CDR1 and CDR2 are SGHDT and YYEEEE. The CDR3 is 17 amino acids. On this clone: Its antigen is unknown.

TCRdb keeps only in-frame clones here, not all; method: immunoSEQ multiplex PCR. This table has 50,000 or so clones, 75% to 90% appearing once. This clonotype was obtained from a human donor who received a COVID-19 vaccine. The chain joins TRBV5-6 to TRBJ2-3; D might be TRBD1 (7 bases). This material consisted of CD4+ T cells from PBMCs cultured with HCoV-229E spike peptides, taken before COVID-19 vaccination. The CDR3 region is CASSRRGTATSTDTQYF. The CDR3, as DNA: TGTGCCAGCAGCCGACGGGGGACAGCGACTAGCACAGATACGCAGTATTTT.